This TCR beta chain was recorded in a study of cytomegalovirus exposure and HLA in healthy donors. Concerning this clone itself: The target antigen is unknown.

V lost 6 bases to trimming and J lost 0 bases, with 22 bases between them. Germline assignment: CDR1 LNHDA and CDR2 SQIVND (reference sequence). The CDR3 contains 18 residues. Study conclusions and caveats: By a later analysis, the bulk of CMV-associated TCR beta chains appeared HLA-restricted. Data from an earlier analysis indicated that most TCR beta V segments were productive either about 90% or about 30% of the time. Several of the most significant clusters appeared linked to common viral pathogens, based on a later analysis.

The PCR was carried out with 60 Vbeta primers and 13 Jbeta primers. Original processing notes: The count from a later analysis was 70 million to 85 million unique TCR beta chains, 9 million to 12 million of them shared. TCRdb's copy holds only in-frame clones and misses some; the assay was immunoSEQ multiplex PCR. Clonal size and the V and J genes are those of that table, whereas D and trimming came from the DNA. The data contain about 130,000 clones, less than 80% of them singletons. The source of this sequence is a female donor in good health and CMV-seropositive. What was sequenced was PBMCs. The genes are TRBV19 and TRBJ2-3; D might be TRBD2 (6 bases). CDR3: CASSQTPHGRRSTDTQYF. CDR3 DNA sequence: TGTGCCAGTAGCCAAACCCCCCACGGGAGACGAAGCACAGATACGCAGTATTTT.